Here is one TCR beta chain with its context. No antigen is known for it. This PCR relied on a set of 60 Vbeta primers and 13 Jbeta primers. Assay: immunoSEQ multiplex PCR; the TCRdb copy retains only in-frame clones and omits some. The repertoire consists of approximately 82,000 clones, with around 81% occurring once and the leading ten covering around 1.5%. The data were taken from a study of cytomegalovirus exposure and HLA in healthy donors. Points from the study as a whole: As a later analysis showed, a missense DCLRE1C variant was linked to trimming of TCR beta V- and J-genes. Researchers reported that a few CMV-associated chains were confirmed in vitro as CMV antigen-specific. With DRB1 most and HLA-C fewest, TCR association rates differed between HLA loci in a later analysis. In a later analysis, an Asian-associated ancestry cluster reportedly showed fewer N-insertions than the 666-donor mean.

Germline CDR1 reads SGHAT; CDR2 reads FQNNGV. Trimming removed 5 bases from V and 4 bases from J, with 11 bases in between. The CDR3 contains 13 residues. This TCR was sampled from a middle-aged man in good health and CMV-seronegative. J is TRBJ2-5 and V is TRBV11-2; D gene ambiguous. The specimen was PBMCs. CDR3 in amino acids: CASSLRRLETQYF. CDR3 nucleotide sequence: TGTGCCAGCAGCCTCCGTCGGTTAGAGACCCAGTACTTC. Combining the CDR3 with reference TRBV11-2 and TRBJ2-5 gives the whole variable domain EAGVAQSPRYKIIEKRQSVAFWCNPISGHATLYWYQQILGQGPKLLIQFQNNGVVDDSQLPKDRFSAERLKGVDSTLKIQPAKLEDSAVYLCASSLRRLETQYFGPGTRLLVL.